The 23 T cell receptor beta chains below all came from one sample that was sequenced in a study of Ad26.COV2.S vaccination and SARS-CoV-2 variants. Stated treatment: roughly 18 received Ad26.COV2.S at low or high dose, single or two shots; five or six received placebo; per-sample allocation not given. Day 63 after the first injection of vaccine or placebo was the sampling time. TCRdb's copy holds only in-frame clones and misses some; the assay was immunoSEQ multiplex PCR. Of roughly 500,000 clones in the sample, about 88% were seen once. The sequencing used peripheral blood, collected in a trial of Ad26.COV2.S vaccine versus placebo. The origin of the receptors is a person between 18 and 59 years old who received the Ad26.COV2.S COVID-19 vaccine or a placebo.

This clone has a handful of counts. The V gene is TRBV2, the J gene TRBJ1-2; 9 bases map to TRBD1. The V gene's germline CDR1 is SNHLY and CDR2 FYNNEI. J gave up 2 bases and V 8 bases, and 9 bases lay outside the gene matches. This CDR3 contains 15 residues. In DNA, the CDR3 is TGTGCCAGCGTGGGACAGGGACAGGTGAACTATGGCTACACCTTC. Translation gives CASVGQGQVNYGYTF.

The chain employs TRBV18 and TRBJ1-2; maybe TRBD1 (6 bases). This CDR3 region has 14 residues. Germline CDR1 reads KGHSH; CDR2 reads LQKENI. With 1 base removed from V and 4 bases from J, the gap between germline ends came to 10 bases. The CDR3 region has the DNA TGTGCCAGCTCACCACAACAGGGCTTCTATGGCTACACCTTC. Protein: CASSPQQGFYGYTF.

The rearrangement uses TRBV11-3 and TRBJ2-3, with 8 positions matching TRBD2. Germline CDR1 SGHNT, CDR2 YENEEA. The CDR3 has 14 residues. The junction had 6 bases not matched to a gene; V was cut back by 5 bases and J by 5 bases. CDR3 sequence (DNA): TGTGCCAGCAGCGCCGGGGGGGTACTAGATACGCAGTATTTT. Amino acid sequence: CASSAGGVLDTQYF.

This chain connects TRBV9 to TRBJ1-3; 8 bases align to TRBD1. The junction had 9 bases not matched to a gene; V was cut back by 4 bases and J by 0 bases. The CDR3 is made up of 17 amino acids. Germline assignment: CDR1 SGDLS and CDR2 YYNGEE. The CDR3 sequence: CASSSGPGGYSGNTIYF. The CDR3 coding sequence is TGTGCCAGCAGCTCAGGTCCAGGGGGCTACTCTGGAAACACCATATATTTT.

The rearrangement uses TRBV3-1 (or the pseudogene TRBV3-2) and TRBJ1-2; the match to TRBD1 covers 10 bases. The junction had 7 bases not matched to a gene; V was cut back by 5 bases and J by 4 bases. This CDR3 contains 15 residues. The germline V gene encodes CDR1 LGHDT and CDR2 YNNKEL (reference sequence). CDR3 in DNA: TGTGCCAGCAGCGACTGGGACAGGGGACCCTATGGCTACACCTTC. Translated: CASSDWDRGPYGYTF.

The V gene is TRBV4-2, the J gene TRBJ2-3, with 8 bases fitting TRBD1. CDR1 is LGHNA and CDR2 is YNFKEQ in the germline V gene. Trimming took 2 bases from V and 1 from J; bases not matched to a gene: 14. CDR3 length: 19 amino acids. The CDR3 here is CASSQQLMAGTGGTDTQYF. CDR3 sequence (DNA): TGTGCCAGCAGCCAACAACTAATGGCCGGGACAGGTGGCACAGATACGCAGTATTTT.

The chain joins TRBV5-4 to TRBJ2-1; no reliable D call. The length of the CDR3 is 16 residues. The ends were cut back, 1 base at V and 2 bases at J, with 13 bases in the middle. The germline gives CDR1 SGHNT, CDR2 YYREEE (reference sequence). The CDR3 here is CASSLSIQRTYNEQFF. The CDR3, as DNA: TGTGCCAGCAGCTTGTCGATACAACGGACCTACAATGAGCAGTTCTTC.

The chain's CDR3 is CARDTLGAGQSHYGYTF. The CDR3, as DNA: TGTGCCAGAGACACTTTAGGGGCCGGCCAGTCGCACTATGGCTACACCTTC. V is TRBV19 and J is TRBJ1-2; D perhaps matches TRBD1 (5 bases). Deletions cut 9 bases from V and 3 bases from J, with 26 bases between. From germline, CDR1 is LNHDA and CDR2 SQIVND (reference sequence). This CDR3 is 17 amino acids long.

The genes are TRBV4-3 and TRBJ2-3; 8 nucleotides line up with TRBD2. The CDR3 length is 15 residues. Losses at the gene ends were 2 bases for V and 6 bases for J; bases not matched to a gene: 7. From germline, CDR1 is LGHNA and CDR2 YSLEER. CDR3 in amino acids: CASSQFGRAMDTQYF. Written as DNA, the CDR3 is TGCGCCAGCAGCCAATTCGGGAGGGCCATGGATACGCAGTATTTT.

This clone has just one count. Other DNA sequences in this sample translate to the same CDR3. The V gene is TRBV2, the J gene TRBJ2-7, with D perhaps TRBD1 (6 bases). V gave up 2 bases and J gave up 5 bases, with 7 bases separating them. In germline, CDR1 is SNHLY, CDR2 FYNNEI. This CDR3 has 12 residues. The CDR3 here is CASSETGNEQYV. The CDR3 DNA is TGTGCCAGCAGTGAAACAGGGAACGAGCAGTACGTC.

V and J are TRBV7-2 and TRBJ1-6; D gene ambiguous. The V end lost 1 base, the J end lost 0 bases, and 10 bases lay between the germline ends. The CDR3 contains 17 residues. The germline V gene has CDR1 SGHTA and CDR2 FQGNSA. CDR3: CASSLVHGSSYNSPLHF. CDR3 DNA: TGTGCCAGCAGCTTAGTGCACGGTAGCTCCTATAATTCACCCCTCCACTTT.

The chain links TRBV19 to TRBJ2-1; D could derive from TRBD1 or TRBD2 (6 bases each). V gave up 7 bases and J gave up 1 base, with 17 bases separating them. The CDR3 has 16 residues. CDR1 is LNHDA, CDR2 SQIVND, per germline (reference sequence). The CDR3 reads CASTMDGGRSYNEQFF. The CDR3 DNA reads as TGTGCCAGTACTATGGACGGGGGCAGGTCCTACAATGAGCAGTTCTTC.

The gene calls are TRBV19 and TRBJ2-4; 10 nucleotides align to TRBD2. CDR1 is LNHDA and CDR2 is SQIVND in the germline V gene (reference sequence). The length of the CDR3 is 14 residues. Trimming took 5 bases from V and 3 from J; bases not matched to a gene: 1. CDR3 coding DNA: TGTGCCAGTAGTGGACTAGCGGACAAAAACATTCAGTACTTC. This translates into CASSGLADKNIQYF.

CDR3 residues: CASRGDSNSGNTIYF. The CDR3 coding sequence is TGTGCCAGCAGGGGGGACAGCAACTCTGGAAACACCATATATTTT. This rearrangement joins TRBV6-5 to TRBJ1-3, with 7 positions matching TRBD1. CDR3 length: 15 amino acids. V gave up 6 bases and J gave up 0 bases; unmatched junction bases: 5. Germline V gene lookup returns CDR1 MNHEY and CDR2 SVGAGI.

The rearrangement uses TRBV10-3 and TRBJ2-7; TRBD2 is a possible D gene (5 bases). The CDR3 contains 15 residues. V lost 3 bases and J 0 bases, leaving 12 bases between the germline ends. Germline V gene sequence: CDR1 ENHRY, CDR2 SYGVKD. CDR3 residues: CAISEPGVSSYEQYF. The CDR3 DNA reads TGTGCCATCAGTGAACCCGGGGTCAGCTCCTACGAGCAGTACTTC.

V is TRBV6-6 and J is TRBJ1-5; D not certain. CDR1 MNHNY and CDR2 SVGAGI come from the germline V gene (reference sequence). The V and J ends lost 6 bases and 5 bases respectively, with 8 bases between them. This CDR3 is 12 amino acids long. CDR3 sequence (DNA): TGTGCCAGCAGCTATGGGCATCAGCCCCAGCATTTT. Translated, it gives CASSYGHQPQHF.

This clone has a single count. In nucleotides, the CDR3 is TGTGCCAGCAGTTGGACTGCGCTTAGCACAGATACGCAGTATTTT. Its protein is CASSWTALSTDTQYF. V and J are TRBV27 and TRBJ2-3; weak D call: TRBD2 (5 bases). Between the trimmed V and J ends, which lost 4 bases and 0 bases, there was a span of 11 bases. The germline V gene encodes CDR1 MNHEY and CDR2 SMNVEV (reference sequence). This CDR3 comprises 15 residues.

J is TRBJ2-1 and V is TRBV27, with 9 bases that match TRBD2. CDR3 length equals 13 residues. With V trimmed by 11 bases and J by 9 bases, 11 bases remained unmatched. Per the germline V gene, CDR1 is MNHEY and CDR2 is SMNVEV (reference sequence). CDR3 region: CASTGREGAEQFF. Written as DNA, the CDR3 is TGTGCCTCTACAGGGCGGGAGGGGGCTGAGCAGTTCTTC.

The chain carries TRBV19 and TRBJ1-4; 11 bases fit TRBD1. The CDR3 is made up of 16 amino acids. After removal of 5 bases from V and 8 bases from J, the junction contained 10 bases not matched to a gene. CDR1 is LNHDA and CDR2 is SQIVND in the germline V gene (reference sequence). The CDR3, as DNA: TGTGCCAGTAGTGGACCCGGACAGGGGGCACGAGAAAAACTGTTTTTT. Translated: CASSGPGQGAREKLFF. Drawing the rest from reference TRBV19 and TRBJ1-4, the complete variable domain is DGGITQSPKYLFRKEGQNVTLSCEQNLNHDAMYWYRQDPGQGLRLIYYSQIVNDFQKGDIAEGYSVSREKKESFPLTVTSAQKNPTAFYLCASSGPGQGAREKLFFGSGTQLSVL.

The chain combines TRBV2 with TRBJ2-1; 7 bases match TRBD1. V was pared by 5 bases and J by 15 bases, with 4 bases of the junction left unmatched. This CDR3 has 10 amino acids. Per germline, CDR1 SNHLY and CDR2 FYNNEI. As DNA, the CDR3 is TGTGCCAGCAGTCCACAGGGGTGGTTCTTC. Residues: CASSPQGWFF.

In DNA, the CDR3 is TGCGCCACCCCAATCCCGGGGAGGGTATGTAATTCACCCCTCCACTTT. Translating gives CATPIPGRVCNSPLHF. J is TRBJ1-6 and V is TRBV10-1; D is uncertain. Trimming left V 10 bases short and J 6 bases short, with 22 bases between. This CDR3 is built from 16 residues. Germline V CDR1 and CDR2: WNHNN, SYGVQD (reference sequence).

The chain employs TRBV20-1 and TRBJ2-4, with D perhaps TRBD1 (6 bases). The germline V and J ends were trimmed by 3 bases and 0 bases, with 12 bases remaining between them. Germline V gives CDR1 DFQATT, CDR2 SNEGSKA (reference sequence). There are 15 residues in the CDR3. The CDR3 DNA reads as TGCAGTGCTAGTAGCACAGGGCGAGCCAAAAACATTCAGTACTTC. Translated, it gives CSASSTGRAKNIQYF.

The V and J genes are TRBV5-6 and TRBJ1-5, with D tentatively TRBD1 (6 bases). V was trimmed by 0 bases and J by 5 bases, leaving 15 bases between them. Per germline, CDR1 SGHDT and CDR2 YYEEEE. The CDR3 runs to 16 residues. The CDR3 bases are TGTGCCAGCAGCTTGGCGGGGGCCACTAACCATCAGCCCCAGCATTTT. It yields the protein CASSLAGATNHQPQHF.